This T cell receptor beta chain was sequenced for a study of regulatory T cells in long-lasting Graves disease. Study conclusions and caveats: Rather than thyroid tissue, only peripheral blood underwent study.

Regarding time point: newly diagnosed GD, antithyroid drugs for less than 3 months. Preparation of the TCR library used RNA extracted from PBMCs. The patients were drawn from one endocrinology department in Xi'an, China. Arm-PCR of CDR3 regions with iRepertoire HTBI primers generated TCR beta libraries. MiXCR, run by TCRdb on the multiplex PCR reads, gives a single entry per CDR3 protein. The table lists about 420,000 distinct CDR3 sequences, around 17% of them singletons. CDR1 SGHTA and CDR2 FQGTGA come from the germline V gene. Unmatched junction bases numbered 5, after V lost 3 bases and J lost 8 bases. The CDR3 is 15 amino acids. This clonotype has more than one count but fewer than ten. Its specificity is unknown. These same records also appear under a second study, on T cells in Graves' hyperthyroidism and ophthalmopathy. As that study records: The HTBI set primed first-round TCR CDR3 RT-PCR.

The receptor was derived from a woman between 18 and 29 years old with Graves disease. The sample here was peripheral blood mononuclear cells (PBMCs), taken at new diagnosis, from a patient treated with antithyroid drugs. The chain joins TRBV7-3 to TRBJ2-1; TRBD2 matches 12 bases. CDR3 DNA sequence: TGTGCCAGCAGCTTTCTAGCGGGAGGGAAGGATGAGCAGTTCTTC. Protein sequence: CASSFLAGGKDEQFF.